This T cell receptor beta chain was found in a study of cytomegalovirus exposure and HLA in healthy donors. V was clipped by 7 bases and J by 9 bases, with 20 bases between them. This CDR3 has 15 amino acids. Germline lookup yields CDR1 SGHTS and CDR2 YDEGEE. PCR used 60 Vbeta primers and 13 Jbeta primers. Sequencing used immunoSEQ multiplex PCR; TCRdb keeps in-frame clones, though not all of them. The sample totals roughly 62,000 clones. The J gene is TRBJ1-6, the V gene TRBV5-8; tentative D call: TRBD1 (6 bases). Sequencing was performed on PBMCs. This TCR was recovered from a woman in her late teens or twenties in good health and CMV-seronegative. The CDR3 coding sequence is TGTGCCAGCTTTCCCACGAAGACAGGTCGTTCACCCCTCCACTTT. Translated, it gives CASFPTKTGRSPLHF.